The rows below give T cell receptor beta chains drawn from one sample of a study of T cells in localized non-small cell lung cancer. Here immunoSEQ multiplex PCR was the method, and the copy in TCRdb shows in-frame clones only, minus some. The table lists some 140,000 clones, approximately 88% of them singletons. The sequencing used peripheral blood, collected before any cancer treatment. The receptors originated from a female donor at least 60 years old with stage I lung adenocarcinoma. Each CDR3 is given with its conserved first and last residue. The D gene is left open where the match is weak. Part of the rows lack a size; the others show once, few, many or a class for expanded clones.

v_call,j_call,d_call,clone_size,cdr3_nt,cdr3_aa
TRBV6-6,TRBJ1-5,TRBD1,-,TGTGCCAGCAGTTACCCTGGACAGGATAGCAATCAGCCCCAGCATTTT,CASSYPGQDSNQPQHF
TRBV20-1,TRBJ1-5,-,-,TGCAGTGCTAGAGAAGGGGAGCCCCAGCATTTT,CSAREGEPQHF
TRBV30,TRBJ2-5,-,-,TGTGCCTGCGTGCTACGAGGGAGCCAAGAGACCCAGTACTTC,CACVLRGSQETQYF
TRBV27,TRBJ2-1,-,-,TGTGCCAGCAGTAAGCGGCCTGGCTACAATGAGCAGTTCTTC,CASSKRPGYNEQFF
TRBV7-2,TRBJ2-7,-,-,TGTGCCAGCAGCTTCCTGGGGGACCTGACCTACGAGCAGTACTTC,CASSFLGDLTYEQYF
TRBV6-6,TRBJ2-7,-,-,TGTGCCAGCAGTTACTCAAGCGGTTACTCCTACGAGCAGTACTTC,CASSYSSGYSYEQYF
TRBV5-1,TRBJ2-7,TRBD2,-,TGCGCCAGCAGCTTACGGACTAGCGGGAGTCCCTACGAGCAGTACTTC,CASSLRTSGSPYEQYF
TRBV6-1,TRBJ1-4,-,-,TGTGCCAGCAGTACAGGGAACACGGAGGGAAAACTGTTTTTT,CASSTGNTEGKLFF
TRBV19,TRBJ2-2,-,-,TGTGCCAGTAGTATAGGAGGGGGTGGGGAGCTGTTTTTT,CASSIGGGGELFF
TRBV7-6,TRBJ2-7,TRBD1,-,TGTGCCAGCAGCGCAACCCCTGCCGGGACAGGGAATGAGCAGTACTTC,CASSATPAGTGNEQYF
TRBV5-6,TRBJ2-3,-,-,TGTGCCAGCAGCCAAGCCCCGGGAGCAGATACGCAGTATTTT,CASSQAPGADTQYF
TRBV6-1,TRBJ2-7,TRBD2,-,TGTGCCAGCAGTTCGACTAGCGGGAAATCCTACGAGCAGTACTTC,CASSSTSGKSYEQYF
TRBV2,TRBJ2-7,-,-,TGTGCCAGCACTGGGAGCTCCTACGAGCAGTACTTC,CASTGSSYEQYF
TRBV19,TRBJ2-7,-,-,TGTGCCAGTAGTATATCGACACCCTCCTACGAGCAGTACTTC,CASSISTPSYEQYF
TRBV18,TRBJ2-7,-,-,TGTGCCAGCTCCCGACAGGAGACCTACGAGCAGTACTTC,CASSRQETYEQYF
TRBV7-8,TRBJ2-4,-,-,TGTGCCAGCAGCTTAGCGGGACATGGTGAAAACATTCAGTACTTC,CASSLAGHGENIQYF
TRBV25-1,TRBJ2-2,-,few,TGTGCCAGCAGTGTCTCAGGCACCGGGGAGCTGTTTTTT,CASSVSGTGELFF
TRBV5-1,TRBJ2-7,-,-,TGCGCCAGCAGACCCTCTCAAATCCCCTACGAGCAGTACTTC,CASRPSQIPYEQYF
TRBV29-1,TRBJ1-1,-,once,TGCAGCGTTGAAAACAGACAGAACACTGAAGCTTTCTTT,CSVENRQNTEAFF
TRBV2,TRBJ1-2,-,once,TGTGCCAGCAGTGTAGAGACGGAATCTATCTATGGCTACACCTTC,CASSVETESIYGYTF
TRBV11-2,TRBJ1-4,-,-,TGTGCCAGCAGCTTAGCTAGGGCGGGGGAAAAACTGTTTTTT,CASSLARAGEKLFF
TRBV2,TRBJ2-7,TRBD2,once,TGTGCCAGCAGTTGGGAGGGCGAGCAGTACTTC,CASSWEGEQYF
TRBV6-1,TRBJ1-5,-,-,TGTGCCAGCAGTGAAGCGCCCCGGCCATATAGCAATCAGCCCCAGCATTTT,CASSEAPRPYSNQPQHF
TRBV5-1,TRBJ2-2,-,-,TGCGCCAGCAGCTTGGGAGATAGCACCGGGGAGCTGTTTTTT,CASSLGDSTGELFF